This passage covers 11 T cell receptor beta chains from one sample sequenced in a study of control samples from healthy donors and cancer patients. Some clones are missing from TCRdb's copy, which holds only in-frame ones; the method was immunoSEQ multiplex PCR. This table has some 71,000 clones, about nine tenths appearing once. Source material: PBMCs. The receptor set was obtained from a man aged 55 to 69 with lung cancer.

This rearrangement joins TRBV7-9 to TRBJ2-2; 11 positions agree with TRBD2. The length of the CDR3 is 18 residues. Germline V gives CDR1 SEHNR, CDR2 FQNEAQ (reference sequence). The junction had 9 bases not matched to a gene; V was cut back by 5 bases and J by 1 base. The CDR3 DNA reads TGTGCCAGCAGCCCCCTGGGGCTAGCGGGGGGGAACACCGGGGAGCTGTTTTTT. Its translation is CASSPLGLAGGNTGELFF.

This clone has only a few counts. This rearrangement joins TRBV10-2 to TRBJ2-3; no firm D call. Trimming shortened V by 6 bases and J by 0 bases, and 10 bases separated the two germline ends. CDR3 length: 14 residues. Germline lookup yields CDR1 WSHSY and CDR2 SAAADI. The chain's CDR3 is CASSSDGSTDTQYF. DNA of the CDR3: TGCGCCAGCAGCTCGGACGGGAGCACAGATACGCAGTATTTT.

CDR3 amino acids: CASAPDRLAAEAFF. The CDR3 bases are TGCGCCAGCGCCCCGGACCGATTAGCCGCTGAAGCTTTCTTT. The gene calls are TRBV5-1 and TRBJ1-1; D remains ambiguous. CDR1 is SGHRS, CDR2 YFSETQ, per germline. This CDR3 comprises 14 residues. The V and J ends lost 7 bases and 6 bases respectively, with 19 bases between them. Filled out from reference TRBV5-1 and TRBJ1-1, the complete variable domain reads KAGVTQTPRYLIKTRGQQVTLSCSPISGHRSVSWYQQTPGQGLQFLFEYFSETQRNKGNFPGRFSGRQFSNSRSEMNVSTLELGDSALYLCASAPDRLAAEAFFGQGTRLTVV.

For the CDR3, the DNA is TGCGCCAGCAGCCAAGATTGGCAGATCGAAGCTTTCTTT. It specifies CASSQDWQIEAFF. This rearrangement joins TRBV4-1 to TRBJ1-1; D unresolved. The CDR3 extends over 13 amino acids. The germline V and J ends were trimmed by 0 bases and 8 bases, with 10 bases remaining between them. Germline lookup yields CDR1 MGHRA and CDR2 YSYEKL.

The chain combines TRBV19 with TRBJ2-6; D not resolved. V was clipped by 1 base and J by 0 bases, with 7 bases between them. CDR3 length: 16 amino acids. Germline CDR1 and CDR2: LNHDA and SQIVND (reference sequence). Here the CDR3 reads CASSIGASSGANVLTF. The CDR3, as DNA: TGTGCCAGTAGTATAGGGGCTTCCTCTGGGGCCAACGTCCTGACTTTC.

This rearrangement joins TRBV5-1 to TRBJ1-1, with 9 bases matching TRBD1. Germline loops: CDR1 SGHRS, CDR2 YFSETQ. V trimming: 4 bases; J trimming: 10 bases; junction bases outside the gene matches: 8. The CDR3 contains 13 residues. CDR3 amino acids: CASSTLGQGGAFF. The CDR3, as DNA: TGCGCCAGCAGCACTTTGGGACAGGGAGGAGCTTTCTTT.

V and J are TRBV10-3 and TRBJ2-5, with unresolved D. Germline V gene data show CDR1 as ENHRY and CDR2 as SYGVKD. The length of the CDR3 is 12 residues. V lost 4 bases and J lost 2, with 5 bases in between. CDR3 bases: TGTGCCATCAGTGGCGGACAAGAGACCCAGTACTTC. Translation: CAISGGQETQYF.

This clone was observed once. V is TRBV6-6 and J is TRBJ1-5; D gene ambiguous. Germline assignment: CDR1 MNHNY and CDR2 SVGAGI (reference sequence). The CDR3 is made up of 16 amino acids. The V end lost 0 bases, the J end lost 5 bases, and 14 bases lay between the germline ends. This chain's CDR3 is CASSYSPLDPDQPQHF. DNA of the CDR3: TGTGCCAGCAGTTACTCCCCTCTGGACCCGGATCAGCCCCAGCATTTT.

The CDR3 sequence is CASGLARGETQYF. The CDR3, as DNA: TGTGCTAGTGGTTTGGCCAGGGGGGAGACCCAGTACTTC. The rearrangement links TRBV12-5 to TRBJ2-5; TRBD1 aligns across 7 bases. In germline, CDR1 is LGHNT, CDR2 FRNRAP. J lost 5 bases, V lost 1 base, and 1 base had no gene match. This CDR3 spans 13 amino acids.

The chain recombines TRBV10-3 with TRBJ2-3; weak D call: TRBD1 (6 bases). V dropped 2 bases and J dropped 4 bases, with 10 bases sitting between them. Germline CDR1 reads ENHRY; CDR2 reads SYGVKD. There are 14 residues in the CDR3. CDR3 nucleotides: TGTGCCATCAGTGAGCGGACAGATGCAGATACGCAGTATTTT. This sequence encodes CAISERTDADTQYF.

The chain is built from TRBV2 and TRBJ2-5; D unresolved. The CDR3 is 13 residues long. The V gene lost 1 base and the J gene lost 13 bases, with 16 bases spanning the gap. CDR1 SNHLY and CDR2 FYNNEI come from the germline V gene. The CDR3 protein is CASSEEWNSFVYF. CDR3 DNA: TGTGCCAGCAGTGAAGAGTGGAACAGCTTTGTGTACTTC.